What follows are 19 T cell receptor beta chains derived from one specimen sequenced in a study of shared clonotypes between healthy human individuals. The method was immunoSEQ multiplex PCR; TCRdb's version includes in-frame clones alone and lacks a portion of them. The sample records 1.5 million to 2.5 million clones, approximately 95% being singletons. Naive CD8 cells comprised CD45RO-negative, CCR7-positively selected cells, excluding terminally differentiated effector memory CD45RA+ cells. The sequencing input was naive CD8+ T cells sorted from blood. The receptors were sampled from a man between 18 and 29 years old in good health.

This clone was found once. The rearrangement links TRBV9 to TRBJ2-7; D is uncertain. The V end was cut by 0 bases, the J end by 6 bases, with 13 bases between. The germline V gene encodes CDR1 SGDLS and CDR2 YYNGEE. CDR3 size: 14 residues. The CDR3 DNA is TGTGCCAGCAGCGTAGCATCGGTTGCGTCCGAGCAGTACTTC. This sequence encodes CASSVASVASEQYF.

The J gene is TRBJ2-1, the V gene TRBV5-4, with 11 bases that match TRBD2. The V gene end was trimmed by 5 bases and the J gene end by 9 bases; junction bases not matched to a gene: 7. The germline gives CDR1 SGHNT, CDR2 YYREEE (reference sequence). There are 14 residues in the CDR3. The CDR3 DNA reads TGTGCCAGCAGATTTAGCGGGGGGGCGGGTGAGCAGTTCTTC. Translating gives CASRFSGGAGEQFF.

The rearrangement links TRBV5-6 to TRBJ2-7; the match to TRBD1 covers 10 bases. V lost 3 bases, J lost 3 bases, and 6 bases stayed unmatched. The CDR3 spans 15 residues. Per the germline V gene, CDR1 is SGHDT and CDR2 is YYEEEE. This CDR3 is CASSSGQGEIYEQYF. CDR3 DNA: TGTGCCAGCAGCTCCGGACAGGGGGAAATCTACGAGCAGTACTTC.

Concerning this clone: The same CDR3 can be traced to other DNA sequences in this sample. The CDR3, as DNA: TGCGCCAGCAGCTTGGCGCGGGACTACGAGCAGTACTTC. Its translation: CASSLARDYEQYF. The chain has TRBV5-1 and TRBJ2-7; a possible D gene is TRBD2 (6 bases). Germline V gene lookup returns CDR1 SGHRS and CDR2 YFSETQ. The length of the CDR3 is 13 residues. With 0 bases removed from V and 3 bases from J, the gap between germline ends came to 7 bases.

The chain joins TRBV7-8 to TRBJ1-3, with 7 positions matching TRBD1. The V segment lost 4 bases and the J segment 2 bases; nucleotides outside the gene matches: 8. The germline CDR1 and CDR2 sequences are SGHVS and FQNEAQ. The CDR3 sequence is 16 residues long. The CDR3 spells CASSSTGEGTGNTIYF. The CDR3 DNA reads TGTGCCAGCAGCTCCACAGGGGAAGGAACTGGAAACACCATATATTTT. Drawing the rest from reference TRBV7-8 and TRBJ1-3, the complete variable domain is GAGVSQSPRYKVAKRGQDVALRCDPISGHVSLFWYQQALGQGPEFLTYFQNEAQLDKSGLPSDRFFAERPEGSVSTLKIQRTQQEDSAVYLCASSSTGEGTGNTIYFGEGSWLTVV.

This clone appeared a single time. The chain combines TRBV11-2 with TRBJ2-1; 13 bases map to TRBD2. The V gene's germline CDR1 is SGHAT and CDR2 FQNNGV. The CDR3 consists of 16 residues. Unmatched junction bases numbered 4, after V lost 1 base and J lost 7 bases. The CDR3 region is CASSLVGLAGENEQFF. In nucleotides, the CDR3 is TGTGCCAGCAGCTTAGTAGGACTAGCGGGAGAGAATGAGCAGTTCTTC.

The chain combines TRBV28 with TRBJ1-4; 7 positions match TRBD1. J lost 6 bases, V lost 5 bases, and 6 bases had no gene match. The CDR3 length is 14 residues. The germline V gene encodes CDR1 MDHEN and CDR2 SYDVKM. This CDR3 is CASSNRGFDEKLFF. DNA for the CDR3: TGTGCCAGCAGTAACAGGGGTTTCGATGAAAAACTGTTTTTT.

This chain links TRBV13 with TRBJ1-3, with D unclear. Germline loops: CDR1 PRHDT, CDR2 FYEKMQ (reference sequence). Trimming took off 5 bases at V and 2 bases at J, with 13 bases between the two ends. The CDR3 totals 15 residues. This CDR3 is CASSPGRGPGNTIYF. In DNA form, the CDR3 reads TGTGCCAGCAGCCCCGGTCGAGGCCCTGGAAACACCATATATTTT. Full variable domain (remainder filled in from reference TRBV13 and TRBJ1-3): AAGVIQSPRHLIKEKRETATLKCYPIPRHDTVYWYQQGPGQDPQFLISFYEKMQSDKGSIPDRFSAQQFSDYHSELNMSSLELGDSALYFCASSPGRGPGNTIYFGEGSWLTVV.

The chain links TRBV6-5 to TRBJ1-6; D call uncertain. Germline V gene lookup returns CDR1 MNHEY and CDR2 SVGAGI. This CDR3 contains 16 residues. The V end was cut by 0 bases, the J end by 7 bases, with 13 bases between. The CDR3 loop reads CASSYSGGEGNSPLHF. CDR3 DNA: TGTGCCAGCAGTTACTCGGGTGGGGAGGGCAATTCACCCCTCCACTTT.

The rearrangement uses TRBV28 and TRBJ2-5, with 9 bases that match TRBD2. The CDR3 has 16 residues. Trimming took 7 bases from V and 0 from J; bases not matched to a gene: 9. Germline V gives CDR1 MDHEN, CDR2 SYDVKM. CDR3 nucleotides: TGTGCCAGCACCCCCCGACTAGCGGCGAACCAAGAGACCCAGTACTTC. Translating gives CASTPRLAANQETQYF.

The chain recombines TRBV7-2 with TRBJ2-5; D is uncertain. The CDR3 spans 13 residues. V was cut by 5 bases and J by 2 bases, with 9 bases left in between. CDR1 and CDR2 (germline): SGHTA, FQGNSA. CDR3 region: CASSPYWQETQYF. Written as DNA, the CDR3 is TGTGCCAGCAGCCCCTACTGGCAAGAGACCCAGTACTTC.

V and J are TRBV28 and TRBJ1-3; D is possibly TRBD1 (6 bases). The V end lost 3 bases, the J end lost 4 bases, and 13 bases lay between the germline ends. The CDR3 is made up of 15 amino acids. The germline CDR1 and CDR2 sequences are MDHEN and SYDVKM. CDR3 DNA: TGTGCCAGCAGTTTGGCGGGGGGCGCCGGAAACACCATATATTTT. It specifies CASSLAGGAGNTIYF.

V usage is TRBV27 and J usage is TRBJ2-5; 7 nucleotides align to TRBD2. The CDR3 runs to 16 residues. Germline V CDR1 and CDR2: MNHEY, SMNVEV (reference sequence). V trimming: 4 bases; J trimming: 4 bases; junction bases outside the gene matches: 12. CDR3 sequence reads: CASSSRARGVGETQYF. The CDR3 DNA follows: TGTGCCAGCAGTTCACGGGCTCGGGGGGTAGGAGAGACCCAGTACTTC.

The CDR3 protein is CASSDSETFSGANVLTF. The CDR3 region has the DNA TGTGCCAGCAGTGATAGCGAGACCTTCTCTGGGGCCAACGTCCTGACTTTC. The J gene is TRBJ2-6, the V gene TRBV6-1; TRBD2 is a possible D gene (5 bases). V dropped 3 bases and J dropped 0 bases, with 12 bases sitting between them. The germline V gene encodes CDR1 MNHNS and CDR2 SASEGT. CDR3 size: 17 residues.

CDR3 protein: CASRITSGDTYEQYF. The DNA of the CDR3 is TGTGCCAGCAGGATAACTAGCGGGGATACCTACGAGCAGTACTTC. The chain links TRBV6-5 to TRBJ2-7; 10 bases agree with TRBD2. The CDR3 consists of 15 residues. The germline gives CDR1 MNHEY, CDR2 SVGAGI. The V segment lost 6 bases and the J segment 2 bases; nucleotides outside the gene matches: 7.

The chain combines TRBV10-3 with TRBJ2-7, with D perhaps TRBD1 (7 bases). Trimming shortened V by 2 bases and J by 5 bases, and 16 bases separated the two germline ends. The CDR3 covers 15 residues. CDR1 is ENHRY and CDR2 is SYGVKD in the germline V gene. CDR3 in amino acids: CAISEPPGGGNEQYF. The CDR3, as DNA: TGTGCCATCAGTGAGCCTCCCGGAGGGGGCAACGAGCAGTACTTC.

The genes are TRBV9 and TRBJ2-7; TRBD1 might be the D (5 bases). V was trimmed by 7 bases and J by 3 bases, leaving 20 bases between them. Germline V CDR1 and CDR2: SGDLS, YYNGEE. The CDR3 has 15 residues. The CDR3 here is CASGSSQGEIYEQYF. The DNA of the CDR3 is TGTGCCAGCGGGTCTTCGCAGGGCGAAATCTACGAGCAGTACTTC.

V gene TRBV2 combines with J gene TRBJ2-5; TRBD2 matches 7 bases. Looked up from germline, CDR1 is SNHLY and CDR2 is FYNNEI. The trim removed 1 base at V and 0 bases at J, leaving 5 bases unmatched. The CDR3 runs to 16 residues. The CDR3: CASSEGTSANQETQYF. For the CDR3, the DNA is TGTGCCAGCAGTGAAGGAACTAGCGCTAACCAAGAGACCCAGTACTTC. The whole variable domain, remainder taken from reference TRBV2 and TRBJ2-5, is EPEVTQTPSHQVTQMGQEVILRCVPISNHLYFYWYRQILGQKVEFLVSFYNNEISEKSEIFDDQFSVERPDGSNFTLKIRSTKLEDSAMYFCASSEGTSANQETQYFGPGTRLLVL.

This sequence joins TRBV7-9 and TRBJ1-3, with D maybe TRBD1 (5 bases). The CDR3 has 16 amino acids. In germline, CDR1 is SEHNR, CDR2 FQNEAQ (reference sequence). V was cut by 4 bases and J by 0 bases, with 13 bases left in between. The CDR3 region is CASSSGDSISGNTIYF. The DNA for the CDR3 is TGTGCCAGCAGCTCAGGAGACAGTATCTCTGGAAACACCATATATTTT.